This T cell receptor (beta chain) was profiled in a study of T cells expressing NK-cell markers. Study details: The study sequenced eight donors, seven HCMV-seropositive and one seronegative. Findings and caveats of the study: It was still unclear whether expanded NKG2C+ T cell clones were HCMV specific.

Worth noting for this clonotype: The antigen remains undetermined.

Researchers built TCR beta cDNA using 5'RACE template switching with UMIs. TCRdb re-called the 5' RACE reads; every CDR3 protein appears as one record, without DNA. Recorded for this sample: about 110,000 distinct CDR3 sequences. Sequencing used blood T cells: a sorted CD56 or NKG2C T cell subset, CD4+ or CD8+ T cells, or bulk PBMC T cells (not recorded which). The clonotype comes from a woman aged 18 to 75 in good health.

CDR3 region: CASSSGYYEQYF. The rearrangement links TRBV12-3 or TRBV12-4 to TRBJ2-7. The length of the CDR3 is 12 residues.